Following are 20 T cell receptor beta chains from one sample sequenced in a study of beta chain features in type 1 diabetes. Whole-study findings and limits: Shorter TCRB CDR3s, moderately but significantly so, were found in Type 1 diabetes patients in all four CD4+ subsets.

Every bit of the isolated RNA underwent reverse transcription, so sequencing read expressed TCRB transcripts. Measured with immunoSEQ multiplex PCR; TCRdb has only the in-frame clones, and not every one. Found here are approximately 600,000 clones, roughly 12% of them singletons; the top ten hold around 0.12%. No antigen is known for these receptors. Sequencing used naive CD4+ T cells from blood. Receptors were obtained from a young man with type 1 diabetes.

The V call is TRBV18, the J call TRBJ2-1; D is possibly TRBD1 (5 bases). The CDR3 has 16 residues. The germline V and J ends were trimmed by 4 bases and 0 bases, with 13 bases remaining between them. Germline loops: CDR1 KGHSH, CDR2 LQKENI. CDR3 DNA sequence: TGTGCCAGCTCACTCTTGACAGTCCACTCCTACAATGAGCAGTTCTTC. Translating it yields CASSLLTVHSYNEQFF. Drawing the rest from reference TRBV18 and TRBJ2-1, the complete variable domain is NAGVMQNPRHLVRRRGQEARLRCSPMKGHSHVYWYRQLPEEGLKFMVYLQKENIIDESGMPKERFSAEFPKEGPSILRIQQVVRGDSAAYFCASSLLTVHSYNEQFFGPGTRLTVL.

This clone was recorded a few times. The CDR3 is CASSLSQLNYGYTF. The CDR3 bases are TGTGCCAGCAGCTTATCACAACTAAACTATGGCTACACCTTC. The chain uses TRBV7-2 and TRBJ1-2; D gene unclear. V lost 2 bases, J lost 2 bases, and 9 bases lay in between. Germline V CDR1 and CDR2: SGHTA, FQGNSA. The CDR3 length is 14 residues. The full variable domain, its missing parts supplied by reference TRBV7-2 and TRBJ1-2, is GAGVSQSPSNKVTEKGKDVELRCDPISGHTALYWYRQSLGQGLEFLIYFQGNSAPDKSGLPSDRFSAERTGGSVSTLTIQRTQQEDSAVYLCASSLSQLNYGYTFGSGTRLTVV.

This clone was observed a handful of times. This sequence joins TRBV6-1 and TRBJ2-1, with TRBD1 identical over 10 bases. V trimming: 4 bases; J trimming: 6 bases; junction bases outside the gene matches: 12. This CDR3 is 17 amino acids long. The germline gives CDR1 MNHNS, CDR2 SASEGT. The CDR3: CASSVTRQGAGINEQFF. CDR3 DNA: TGTGCCAGCAGTGTAACTCGACAGGGGGCAGGGATCAATGAGCAGTTCTTC.

Only a few counts were recorded for this clone. This chain joins TRBV4-1 and TRBJ2-3; no firm D call. From germline, CDR1 is MGHRA and CDR2 YSYEKL. The CDR3 totals 13 residues. The V end lost 2 bases, the J end lost 7 bases, and 10 bases lay between the germline ends. Written as DNA, the CDR3 is TGCGCCAGCAGCCAACAGTACTCAAATACGCAGTATTTT. Its protein is CASSQQYSNTQYF.

This clone appeared a few times. V gene TRBV5-1 combines with J gene TRBJ1-5; 7 bases are shared with TRBD1. Germline CDR1 is SGHRS and CDR2 is YFSETQ. CDR3 length equals 15 residues. The trim removed 4 bases at V and 3 bases at J, leaving 7 bases unmatched. The CDR3 loop reads CASSPGTVTNQPQHF. The CDR3 coding sequence is TGCGCCAGCAGCCCAGGGACAGTCACCAATCAGCCCCAGCATTTT. Together with reference TRBV5-1 and TRBJ1-5, the CDR3 gives the full variable domain: KAGVTQTPRYLIKTRGQQVTLSCSPISGHRSVSWYQQTPGQGLQFLFEYFSETQRNKGNFPGRFSGRQFSNSRSEMNVSTLELGDSALYLCASSPGTVTNQPQHFGDGTRLSIL.

The CDR3, as DNA: TGTGCCAGCTCACCACGGGCAGCAACTAATGAAAAACTGTTTTTT. Translated: CASSPRAATNEKLFF. This chain links TRBV18 with TRBJ1-4, with D uncertain. The germline CDR1 and CDR2 sequences are KGHSH and LQKENI. Trimming shortened V by 1 base and J by 0 bases, and 6 bases separated the two germline ends. This CDR3 has 15 amino acids.

This clone has a handful of counts. This sequence joins TRBV9 and TRBJ2-2; TRBD1 is a possible D gene (7 bases). Germline V gene sequence: CDR1 SGDLS, CDR2 YYNGEE. CDR3 length: 13 residues. V lost 1 base and J lost 11, with 12 bases in between. The DNA of the CDR3 is TGTGCCAGCAGCGTATCAGGAGGGGGCGAGCTGTTTTTT. Amino acid sequence: CASSVSGGGELFF.

The chain uses TRBV9 and TRBJ1-2, with D tentatively TRBD1 (6 bases). V was pared by 1 base and J by 4 bases, with 11 bases between. In germline, CDR1 is SGDLS, CDR2 YYNGEE. The CDR3 consists of 14 residues. The CDR3 bases are TGTGCCAGCAGCGTATATGCAGGGGCCTATGGCTACACCTTC. It is translated as CASSVYAGAYGYTF.

J is TRBJ2-1 and V is TRBV5-1; either TRBD1 or TRBD2 may fit D (5 bases each). The germline V and J ends were trimmed by 0 bases and 6 bases, with 16 bases remaining between them. Germline CDR1 is SGHRS and CDR2 is YFSETQ. The CDR3 spans 16 residues. In nucleotides, the CDR3 is TGCGCCAGCAGCTTGGGGGGGAGAGTCCGGGGCAATGAGCAGTTCTTC. Residues: CASSLGGRVRGNEQFF.

V gene TRBV25-1 combines with J gene TRBJ1-2; 7 nucleotides align to TRBD1. The germline V gene encodes CDR1 MGHDK and CDR2 SYGVNS. The CDR3 has 14 residues. V lost 3 bases and J lost 2; bases outside the gene matches: 3. CDR3 residues: CASSDPTGNYGYTF. DNA for the CDR3: TGTGCCAGCAGTGATCCGACAGGGAACTATGGCTACACCTTC.

This clone appeared a few times. J is TRBJ1-2 and V is TRBV4-3; D ambiguous. This CDR3 has 15 residues. V gave up 0 bases and J gave up 2 bases, with 10 bases separating them. Germline CDR1 and CDR2: LGHNA and YSLEER. The CDR3 nucleotides read TGCGCCAGCAGCCAAGATCAGCTGGCAAACTATGGCTACACCTTC. Protein product: CASSQDQLANYGYTF.

This clone was observed a few times. The V gene is TRBV18, the J gene TRBJ2-7, with unresolved D. V was shortened by 6 bases and J by 7 bases, with 16 bases between the two germline ends. The CDR3 runs 13 residues. Germline assignment: CDR1 KGHSH and CDR2 LQKENI. In DNA, the CDR3 is TGTGCCAGCTCCCCGGGTGCTGTGCCTGAGCAGTACTTC. Amino acid sequence: CASSPGAVPEQYF.

This clone has just a few counts. The CDR3 bases are TGTGCCAGTACTGCTCGCAGCTCCTATAATTCACCCCTCCACTTT. The encoded protein is CASTARSSYNSPLHF. The chain joins TRBV9 to TRBJ1-6; D is ambiguous. Trimming cost V 8 bases and J 0 bases, with 12 bases left between them. This CDR3 spans 15 amino acids. Germline V gene sequence: CDR1 SGDLS, CDR2 YYNGEE.

The chain couples TRBV4-3 to TRBJ1-3; perhaps TRBD1 as D (5 bases). The CDR3 is made up of 17 amino acids. V shed 2 bases and J shed 2 bases, with 16 bases lying between them. Germline lookup yields CDR1 LGHNA and CDR2 YSLEER. CDR3 in amino acids: CASSQQMAGPAGNTIYF. The CDR3 DNA reads as TGCGCCAGCAGCCAACAGATGGCAGGGCCGGCTGGAAACACCATATATTTT.

The V gene is TRBV6-5, the J gene TRBJ2-7, with 9 bases fitting TRBD1. There are 12 residues in the CDR3. Germline loops: CDR1 MNHEY, CDR2 SVGAGI. With 8 bases clipped from V and 4 bases from J, the junction kept 3 bases outside the gene matches. CDR3 coding DNA: TGTGCCAGCCAGACAGGGGGGTACGAGCAGTACTTC. It yields the protein CASQTGGYEQYF.

V and J are TRBV27 and TRBJ1-2, with 7 bases aligning to TRBD1. The CDR3 is made up of 17 amino acids. Germline lookup yields CDR1 MNHEY and CDR2 SMNVEV (reference sequence). The trim removed 4 bases at V and 0 bases at J, leaving 11 bases unmatched. The CDR3 reads CASSSRLIGTANYGYTF. CDR3 in DNA: TGTGCCAGCAGTTCCCGGCTCATCGGGACAGCTAACTATGGCTACACCTTC.

There are a few counts of this clone. The rearrangement joins TRBV2 to TRBJ2-1; 9 nucleotides agree with TRBD2. The ends lost 1 base at V and 1 base at J; junction bases unmatched: 5. The V gene's germline CDR1 is SNHLY and CDR2 FYNNEI. The CDR3 extends over 17 amino acids. The CDR3 DNA sequence: TGTGCCAGCAGTGAAGGGGGGACTAGCCTTTCCTACAATGAGCAGTTCTTC. Amino acid sequence: CASSEGGTSLSYNEQFF.

In this sample, this clone turned up a few times. This rearrangement joins TRBV7-2 to TRBJ2-7; 9 nucleotides line up with TRBD1. Trimming at V came to 5 bases and at J to 5 bases, leaving 7 bases not matched to a gene. The CDR3 is 14 amino acids. Germline values: CDR1 SGHTA, CDR2 FQGNSA. CDR3 loop: CASSNRDRVNEQYF. In DNA, the CDR3 is TGTGCCAGCAGCAACCGGGACAGGGTAAACGAGCAGTACTTC.

This rearrangement joins TRBV5-6 to TRBJ1-5; perhaps TRBD1 as D (6 bases). Germline lookup yields CDR1 SGHDT and CDR2 YYEEEE. This CDR3 comprises 13 residues. Trimming took off 3 bases at V and 9 bases at J, with 13 bases between the two ends. The CDR3 is CASSSQGTRPQHF. The DNA for the CDR3 is TGTGCCAGCAGCTCTCAGGGGACCCGGCCCCAGCATTTT.

This clone has just a few counts. The chain has TRBV28 and TRBJ2-2; the D is unclear. Trimming removed 7 bases at V and 0 bases at J, with 6 bases between. Looked up from germline, CDR1 is MDHEN and CDR2 is SYDVKM. The CDR3 contains 13 residues. DNA for the CDR3: TGTGCCAGCAACCAGGCGAACACCGGGGAGCTGTTTTTT. Amino acid sequence: CASNQANTGELFF.